This TCR beta chain was captured by sequencing in a study of shared clonotypes between healthy human individuals. Study details: Each donor contributed plates that comprised three CD4 naive, three CD4 memory, two CD8 naive and one CD8 memory.

Germline CDR1 is SGHTA and CDR2 is FQGTGA. The CDR3 length is 16 residues. The V and J ends lost 0 bases and 3 bases, in that order; junction bases with no gene match: 3. In its sample, this clone was seen a few times. Its antigen is undetermined. Donors comprised only Caucasian adults living in Nashville, Tennessee. Overall study results and limits: Clonotypes shared by all four sorted-subset donors had higher generation probabilities than non-shared clonotypes.

The method was immunoSEQ multiplex PCR; TCRdb's version includes in-frame clones alone and lacks a portion of them. The data show some 900,000 clones, roughly 72% seen once. The chain employs TRBV7-3 and TRBJ2-3, with 10 bases aligning to TRBD2. The sequencing input was memory CD4+ T cells sorted from blood. The subset: CD45RA-negative fraction. This clonotype was obtained from a man between 18 and 35 years old in good health. The CDR3 reads CASSLTAGGPTDTQYF. CDR3 DNA: TGTGCCAGCAGCTTAACAGCGGGGGGGCCGACAGATACGCAGTATTTT.